Each of the 14 T cell receptor beta chains below was sequenced from the same sample in a study of cytomegalovirus exposure and HLA in healthy donors. PCR employed 60 Vbeta and 13 Jbeta primers. Assay: immunoSEQ multiplex PCR; the TCRdb copy retains only in-frame clones and omits some. Of 150,000 to 200,000 clones listed, 75% to 85% are singletons. The sequenced sample consisted of PBMCs. All receptors derive from a girl under 18 in good health and CMV-seropositive.

This clone was counted once. The chain uses TRBV5-6 and TRBJ2-6, with D possibly being TRBD2 (5 bases). Trimming left V 5 bases short and J 0 bases short, with 15 bases between. Germline lookup yields CDR1 SGHDT and CDR2 YYEEEE. This CDR3 spans 17 amino acids. The CDR3 loop reads CASSKYGNGSGANVLTF. The DNA for the CDR3 is TGTGCCAGCAGTAAGTACGGGAACGGCTCTGGGGCCAACGTCCTGACTTTC.

The chain recombines TRBV6-4 with TRBJ2-2; the D gene is possibly TRBD1 (6 bases). Deletions cut 8 bases from V and 1 base from J, with 11 bases between. CDR1 MRHNA and CDR2 SNTAGT come from the germline V gene. The CDR3 extends over 14 amino acids. The CDR3 loop is CASRKDRNTGELFF. CDR3 nucleotide sequence: TGTGCCAGCCGGAAGGACAGGAACACCGGGGAGCTGTTTTTT.

In its sample, this clone was seen a few times. The J gene is TRBJ2-1, the V gene TRBV6-1; 13 bases fit TRBD2. Germline assignment: CDR1 MNHNS and CDR2 SASEGT. V trimming: 1 base; J trimming: 8 bases; junction bases outside the gene matches: 5. This CDR3 has 16 residues. This CDR3 is CASSEGPGTSGDEQFF. CDR3 nucleotide sequence: TGTGCCAGCAGTGAAGGCCCCGGGACTAGCGGGGATGAGCAGTTCTTC.

This clone showed up just a few times. V is TRBV29-1 and J is TRBJ1-1; no firm D call. CDR1 and CDR2 from the germline V gene are SQVTM and ANQGSEA. Trimming took off 7 bases at V and 7 bases at J, with 13 bases between the two ends. This CDR3 is 11 amino acids long. This CDR3 is CSAPEGGEAFF. Written as DNA, the CDR3 is TGCAGCGCCCCCGAGGGCGGTGAAGCTTTCTTT.

The CDR3 loop is CASSPQGFKADTQYF. The CDR3 DNA is TGTGCCAGCAGCCCTCAGGGATTTAAGGCAGATACGCAGTATTTT. The rearrangement joins TRBV6-4 to TRBJ2-3, with D possibly matching TRBD1 (5 bases). This CDR3 is 15 amino acids long. Trimming cost V 6 bases and J 4 bases, with 17 bases left between them. From germline, CDR1 is MRHNA and CDR2 SNTAGT.

The chain uses TRBV10-2 and TRBJ1-1; D ambiguous. V lost 4 bases to trimming and J lost 0 bases, with 9 bases between them. Germline V gives CDR1 WSHSY, CDR2 SAAADI. The CDR3 runs to 14 residues. CDR3 residues: CASSAIQMNTEAFF. In DNA, the CDR3 is TGCGCCAGCAGTGCGATACAGATGAACACTGAAGCTTTCTTT.

V and J are TRBV11-3 and TRBJ2-3; 13 bases are shared with TRBD2. V lost 5 bases to trimming and J lost 6 bases; unmatched junction nucleotides: 11. The CDR3 runs 17 residues. Germline assignment: CDR1 SGHNT and CDR2 YENEEA. The CDR3 region has the DNA TGTGCCAGCAGCGTCTGGGCACTAGCGGGGGGGACTGATACGCAGTATTTT. It specifies CASSVWALAGGTDTQYF.

The chain has TRBV10-3 and TRBJ2-2; 11 nucleotides align to TRBD2. Germline V gene lookup returns CDR1 ENHRY and CDR2 SYGVKD. The V and J ends lost 5 bases and 1 base, in that order; junction bases with no gene match: 0. There are 15 residues in the CDR3. CDR3 DNA: TGTGCCATCAGTACTAGCGGGGGGAACACCGGGGAGCTGTTTTTT. Translated: CAISTSGGNTGELFF.

This chain links TRBV19 with TRBJ1-1; D is unclear. V was clipped by 0 bases and J by 3 bases, with 8 bases between them. The CDR3 loop spans 14 amino acids. CDR1 LNHDA and CDR2 SQIVND come from the germline V gene (reference sequence). CDR3 region: CASSIDGRDTEAFF. The CDR3, as DNA: TGTGCCAGTAGTATAGACGGTCGTGACACTGAAGCTTTCTTT.

The V call is TRBV11-2, the J call TRBJ2-7; 9 bases agree with TRBD1. CDR1 is SGHAT and CDR2 is FQNNGV in the germline V gene. The V gene end was trimmed by 9 bases and the J gene end by 2 bases; junction bases not matched to a gene: 5. The CDR3 length is 13 residues. The CDR3 is CASSTGGTYEQYF. As DNA, the CDR3 is TGTGCCAGTTCGACAGGGGGAACCTACGAGCAGTACTTC.

This clone has just a few counts. This chain links TRBV18 with TRBJ1-3, with a possible D match to TRBD1 (5 bases). Trimming removed 0 bases at V and 5 bases at J, with 20 bases between. The CDR3 sequence is 18 residues long. The germline V gene has CDR1 KGHSH and CDR2 LQKENI. CDR3 coding DNA: TGTGCCAGCTCACCACCGCGTGTTCAGGGCGCGCGAAGAAACACCATATATTTT. It translates to CASSPPRVQGARRNTIYF.

The chain employs TRBV5-1 and TRBJ2-1, with a weak D call TRBD1 (6 bases). Germline-derived CDR1 and CDR2 are SGHRS and YFSETQ. The CDR3 sequence is 13 residues long. The V end was cut by 2 bases, the J end by 6 bases, with 9 bases between. The CDR3 protein is CASSLQGSNEQFF. The CDR3 DNA reads TGCGCCAGCAGCTTACAGGGAAGCAATGAGCAGTTCTTC.

This clone was seen a handful of times. DNA for the CDR3: TGTGCCAGCAGCTCAACAGGGGGCGTCACAGATACGCAGTATTTT. Translated, it gives CASSSTGGVTDTQYF. The chain combines TRBV11-3 with TRBJ2-3, with TRBD1 matching 9 bases. CDR3 length: 15 amino acids. The J segment lost 2 bases and the V segment lost 4 bases, leaving 4 bases of the junction unmatched. Germline CDR1 SGHNT, CDR2 YENEEA.

The gene calls are TRBV27 and TRBJ2-1; 9 bases are a match to TRBD2. Germline V CDR1 and CDR2: MNHEY, SMNVEV (reference sequence). The junction had 16 bases not matched to a gene; V was cut back by 5 bases and J by 8 bases. CDR3 size: 17 residues. The CDR3 bases are TGTGCCAGCAGTGCCCCTGGCGGGGGGGCCCCCTTCCATGAGCAGTTCTTC. Its translation: CASSAPGGGAPFHEQFF.